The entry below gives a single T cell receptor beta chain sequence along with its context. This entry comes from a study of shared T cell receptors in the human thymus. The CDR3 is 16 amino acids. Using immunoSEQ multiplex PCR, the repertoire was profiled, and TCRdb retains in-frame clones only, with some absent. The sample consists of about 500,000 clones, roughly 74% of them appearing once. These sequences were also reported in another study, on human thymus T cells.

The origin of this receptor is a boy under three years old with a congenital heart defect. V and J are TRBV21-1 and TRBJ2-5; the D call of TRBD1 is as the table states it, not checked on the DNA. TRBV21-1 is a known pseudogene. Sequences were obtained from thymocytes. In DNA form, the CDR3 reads TGTGCCAGCAGCCCCCCCCAGGGACAGCTAGGGGAGACCCAGTACTTC. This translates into CASSPPQGQLGETQYF.